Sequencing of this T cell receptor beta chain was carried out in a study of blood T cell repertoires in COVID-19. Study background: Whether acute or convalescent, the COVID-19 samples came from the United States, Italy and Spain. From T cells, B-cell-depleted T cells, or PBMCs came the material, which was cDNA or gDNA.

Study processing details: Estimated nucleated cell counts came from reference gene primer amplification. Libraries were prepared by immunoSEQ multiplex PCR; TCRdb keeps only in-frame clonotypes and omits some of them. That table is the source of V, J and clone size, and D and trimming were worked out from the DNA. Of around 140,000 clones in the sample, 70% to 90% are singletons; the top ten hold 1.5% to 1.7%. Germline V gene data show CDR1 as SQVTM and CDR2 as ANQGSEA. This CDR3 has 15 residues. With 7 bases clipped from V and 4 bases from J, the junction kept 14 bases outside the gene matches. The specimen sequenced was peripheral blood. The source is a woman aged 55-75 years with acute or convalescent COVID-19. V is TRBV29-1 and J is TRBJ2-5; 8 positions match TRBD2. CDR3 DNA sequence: TGCAGCGGAACAACTAGCGGTCGGAGGGGAGAGACCCAGTACTTC. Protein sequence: CSGTTSGRRGETQYF.